The TCR beta chain described here comes from a study of post-analysis software for immune sequencing data (dated by TCRdb to between 2014 and 2017). Background for the entire study: Disease courses on record covered relapsing-remitting, secondary progressive and progressive-relapsing multiple sclerosis, though some patients had no subtype annotation. The patient repertoires were set against about 10 previously published healthy control repertoires from donors whose ages ranged from roughly 6 to 27 years. A subset of samples was prepared in parallel using single-end sample barcoding, then pooled and co-amplified after Illumina adapter ligation. Overall study results and their limits: Significantly higher frequencies in patients than in controls were found for roughly 5 TRBV segments, including TRBV5-6, TRBV5-1 and TRBV20-1. Significantly lower normalized Chao1 diversity was found in multiple sclerosis patients than in controls, suggesting substantial peripheral T-cell clonal expansion. Direct clustering with F measure showed strong co-clustering of samples prepared in the same batch, prompting a batch-effect correction. The multiple sclerosis patient group was slightly younger than the control group.

To demonstrate the VDJtools post-analysis software, the study profiled TCR beta repertoires from the peripheral blood of about 13 young patients with multiple sclerosis. Multiple sclerosis patients were children and adolescents aged roughly 6 to 16 years. This clonotype was seen only a few times. What this receptor recognizes is not known. Base qualities are not recorded, but no much larger clone differs from it by a single base. The CDR3 spans 16 residues, from the cysteine through the phenylalanine. CDR3 DNA is the only sequence kept; it has 48 bases, read in frame from the first base. CDR1 and CDR2, looked up from the germline V gene (reference sequence), are DFQATT and SNEGSKA. Trimming removed 3 bases from V and 2 bases from J; the gene matches leave 9 bases unexplained. The library was generated by PCR. TCRdb shows the sequencer as Illumina HiSeq 2500. To reduce PCR and sequencing biases, unique molecular identifiers were built into the TCR beta cDNA libraries. About 0.5 million cDNA molecules were obtained for every 1 to 10 million input T cells, so each molecule roughly corresponded to one T cell. The patient libraries were prepared and sequenced using the same protocol as the earlier healthy control dataset. Within a given batch, samples were prepared together, multiplexed and sequenced on the same HiSeq lane. Under the source paper's analysis protocol: Raw barcoded reads were processed with MIGEC, discarding single-read molecular identifier groups before consensus assembly and CDR3 extraction. Clonotype tables were post-analysed with VDJtools, normalizing diversity by down-sampling all datasets to the smallest sample size. Repertoire overlap clustering matched CDR3 amino acid but not nucleotide sequences to correct batch-related cross-sample contamination. The public reads were reanalyzed by TCRdb: fastp trimming at Q25, MiXCR alignment, in-frame beta chains only. Identical CDR3 proteins give one entry, which carries the most common genes and DNA. Here the V and J calls rest on TCRdb's processing, not on the authors' analysis. The sample table holds about 500,000 distinct CDR3 sequences, of which under 55% were seen once. Around an eighth of the sample is held by the ten biggest clonotypes.

The sequenced material came from blood. The sequence was collected from a girl aged 5 to 17 with multiple sclerosis. Recombination connected TRBV20-1 to TRBJ2-3; TRBD1 fits 9 bases in the junction. The CDR3 corresponds to CSASSPTGGDTDTQYF. The bases are TGCAGTGCTAGCTCCCCTACAGGGGGCGACACAGATACGCAGTATTTT.